The 10 T cell receptor beta chains reported below all come from one sample, sequenced in a study of brain metastases from non-small cell lung cancer. Assay used: immunoSEQ multiplex PCR; TCRdb lists only in-frame clones, some missing. This sample yields 200 to 300 clones, of which 90% to 95% are seen a single time; roughly 9.1% belongs to the top ten. The sequenced sample was tissue from a brain metastasis. These receptors were taken from a donor aged 40 or older with non-small cell lung cancer.

This chain joins TRBV3-1 (or the pseudogene TRBV3-2) and TRBJ2-1; D not certain. Germline CDR1 reads LGHDT; CDR2 reads YNNKEL (reference sequence). V was trimmed by 5 bases and J by 5 bases, leaving 22 bases between them. The CDR3 has 17 amino acids. CDR3 nucleotides: TGTGCCAGCAGCAAGCCAAGTCCCTTCCATTCCGACAATGAGCAGTTCTTC. Translating it yields CASSKPSPFHSDNEQFF.

CDR3 sequence: CASSPKLAGVDTQYF. The CDR3 region has the DNA TGTGCCAGCAGCCCGAAGCTAGCGGGGGTTGATACGCAGTATTTT. The chain carries TRBV9 and TRBJ2-3, with 10 bases that match TRBD2. V lost 4 bases, J lost 6 bases, and 8 bases stayed unmatched. In germline, CDR1 is SGDLS, CDR2 YYNGEE. CDR3 size: 15 residues.

This clone has a single count. This chain links TRBV7-6 with TRBJ2-7; the D call may be TRBD1 or TRBD2 (5 bases each). V was cut by 1 base and J by 5 bases, with 9 bases left in between. CDR3 length equals 13 residues. Germline lookup yields CDR1 SGHVS and CDR2 FNYEAQ. This chain's CDR3 is CASSLEVGDEQYF. The DNA of the CDR3 is TGTGCCAGCAGCTTAGAGGTGGGGGACGAGCAGTACTTC.

This clone turned up a few times. The V gene is TRBV6-5, the J gene TRBJ1-5; D is unresolved. Germline V lookup: CDR1 MNHEY, CDR2 SVGAGI. Trimming pared 4 bases from V and 2 bases from J, leaving 12 bases between. This CDR3 has 15 residues. The CDR3 sequence: CASSSLRVGNQPQHF. The CDR3 coding sequence is TGTGCCAGCAGTTCCCTAAGGGTCGGCAATCAGCCCCAGCATTTT.

The rearrangement uses TRBV9 and TRBJ2-1, with 12 nucleotides matching TRBD2. V lost 3 bases, J lost 7 bases, and 5 bases stayed unmatched. The CDR3 sequence is 15 residues long. Germline-derived CDR1 and CDR2 are SGDLS and YYNGEE. CDR3 sequence (DNA): TGTGCCAGCAGCGGCACACTAGCGGGGGGTAATGAGCAGTTCTTC. Amino acids: CASSGTLAGGNEQFF. Full variable domain (missing parts from reference TRBV9 and TRBJ2-1): DSGVTQTPKHLITATGQRVTLRCSPRSGDLSVYWYQQSLDQGLQFLIQYYNGEERAKGNILERFSAQQFPDLHSELNLSSLELGDSALYFCASSGTLAGGNEQFFGPGTRLTVL.

This clone was recorded once. The J gene is TRBJ1-2, the V gene TRBV6-5; D is possibly TRBD1 (6 bases). The germline V and J ends were trimmed by 4 bases and 6 bases, with 12 bases remaining between them. This CDR3 has 13 amino acids. CDR1 is MNHEY and CDR2 is SVGAGI in the germline V gene. As DNA, the CDR3 is TGTGCCAGCAGTTCAACAGGGTTGGATGGCTACACCTTC. This gives the protein CASSSTGLDGYTF.

The V and J genes are TRBV29-1 and TRBJ1-1; D not certain. Germline assignment: CDR1 SQVTM and CDR2 ANQGSEA. The CDR3 consists of 11 residues. Trimming removed 1 base from V and 8 bases from J, with 8 bases in between. The DNA of the CDR3 is TGCAGCGTTGAAGTTGTCAGAGAAGCTTTCTTT. This sequence encodes CSVEVVREAFF.

The rearrangement uses TRBV7-2 and TRBJ2-7; 8 bases fit TRBD1. The germline V gene encodes CDR1 SGHTA and CDR2 FQGNSA. The CDR3 consists of 14 residues. Trimming at V came to 0 bases and at J to 3 bases, leaving 1 base not matched to a gene. The CDR3 nucleotides are TGTGCCAGCAGCTTAGCGGACAGGGTCTACGAGCAGTACTTC. Translating it yields CASSLADRVYEQYF.

The gene calls are TRBV6-5 and TRBJ2-5, with TRBD1 as a possible D gene (5 bases). V lost 10 bases and J 5 bases, leaving 14 bases between the germline ends. This CDR3 region has 12 residues. Germline CDR1 reads MNHEY; CDR2 reads SVGAGI. The CDR3 DNA is TGTGCCACCACAGGCCACGGGGAGACCCAGTACTTC. Its translation: CATTGHGETQYF.

V gene TRBV20-1 combines with J gene TRBJ1-1; D is perhaps TRBD1 (6 bases). The V gene's germline CDR1 is DFQATT and CDR2 SNEGSKA (reference sequence). The CDR3 consists of 13 residues. V dropped 3 bases and J dropped 0 bases, with 8 bases sitting between them. CDR3 amino acids: CSASQGMNTEAFF. CDR3 DNA: TGCAGTGCTAGTCAGGGGATGAACACTGAAGCTTTCTTT.